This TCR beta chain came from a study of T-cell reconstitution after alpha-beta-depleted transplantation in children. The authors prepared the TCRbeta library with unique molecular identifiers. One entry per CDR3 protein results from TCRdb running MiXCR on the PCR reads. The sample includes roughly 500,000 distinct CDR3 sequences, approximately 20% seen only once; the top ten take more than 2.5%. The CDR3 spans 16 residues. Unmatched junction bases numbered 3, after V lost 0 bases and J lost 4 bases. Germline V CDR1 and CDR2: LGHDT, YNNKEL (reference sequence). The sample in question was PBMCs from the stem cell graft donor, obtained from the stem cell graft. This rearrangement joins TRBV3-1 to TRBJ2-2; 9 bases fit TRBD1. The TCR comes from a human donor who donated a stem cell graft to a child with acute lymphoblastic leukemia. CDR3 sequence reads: CASSQETGGGTGELFF. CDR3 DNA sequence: TGTGCCAGCAGCCAAGAGACAGGGGGAGGCACCGGGGAGCTGTTTTTT.